Listed below are T cell receptor beta chains from one sample, sequenced in a study of blood T cell repertoires in COVID-19. Clones were read by immunoSEQ multiplex PCR, and TCRdb kept only the in-frame ones, dropping some. Of 200,000 to 300,000 clones detected, around 87% appear once; the ten largest clones hold over 2%. The sequencing sample was made of peripheral blood. These receptors all come from a woman in her forties or fifties with acute or convalescent COVID-19. CDR3s include the opening cysteine and the closing phenylalanine or tryptophan. Each record gives: J gene, clone size, V gene, D gene, CDR3 protein, CDR3 DNA. D genes are given only for firm matches. Only part of the rows carry a size: once, few, many, or a class if the clone is expanded.

>TRBJ1-1|-|TRBV7-3|TRBD1
CASSATGGTEAFF
TGTGCCAGCAGCGCAACAGGGGGCACTGAAGCTTTCTTT
>TRBJ2-2|-|TRBV9|TRBD1
CASSGHIHRGPNTGELFF
TGTGCCAGCAGCGGACACATACATAGGGGGCCTAACACCGGGGAGCTGTTTTTT
>TRBJ2-1|once|TRBV7-3|-
CASSSLPSAYNEQFF
TGTGCCAGCAGCTCCCTGCCTAGCGCCTACAATGAGCAGTTCTTC
>TRBJ2-1|once|TRBV6-1|TRBD1
CASSEVGQGSNEQFF
TGTGCCAGCAGTGAAGTAGGACAGGGGTCGAATGAGCAGTTCTTC
>TRBJ2-3|-|TRBV7-2|-
CASSLGVGGMRTQYF
TGTGCCAGCAGCTTAGGCGTTGGGGGCATGCGTACGCAGTATTTT
>TRBJ1-1|-|TRBV28|-
CASSLTGAEAFF
TGTGCCAGCAGTTTGACAGGTGCTGAAGCTTTCTTT
>TRBJ1-5|once|TRBV4-1|-
CASSQGRGLSNQPQHF
TGCGCCAGCAGCCAAGGGAGGGGACTTAGCAATCAGCCCCAGCATTTT
>TRBJ2-7|-|TRBV7-2|TRBD2
CASSPSGKGASYEQYF
TGTGCCAGCAGCCCTAGCGGGAAGGGGGCCTCCTACGAGCAGTACTTC
>TRBJ2-7|-|TRBV11-2|TRBD2
CASSLPGGRNYEQYF
TGTGCCAGCAGCCTACCCGGCGGGAGAAACTACGAGCAGTACTTC
>TRBJ1-1|once|TRBV6-2/TRBV6-3|TRBD1
CASSYPTGGGITEAFF
TGTGCCAGCAGTTACCCGACAGGGGGGGGGATCACTGAAGCTTTCTTT
>TRBJ2-7|-|TRBV28|TRBD1
CASLHGTGAKEQYF
TGTGCCAGCTTACACGGGACAGGGGCAAAAGAGCAGTACTTC
>TRBJ1-1|many|TRBV15|-
CATETGMNTEAFF
TGTGCCACGGAGACAGGAATGAACACTGAAGCTTTCTTT
>TRBJ2-7|once|TRBV12-3/TRBV12-4|-
CASSLIGGEQYF
TGTGCCAGCAGTTTAATAGGGGGAGAGCAGTACTTC
>TRBJ2-2|-|TRBV25-1|TRBD1
CASSSGTGRTGELFF
TGTGCCAGCAGTTCCGGGACAGGTCGCACCGGGGAGCTGTTTTTT
>TRBJ1-5|-|TRBV2|TRBD1
CASRESAGGYQPQHF
TGTGCCAGCAGGGAGTCGGCAGGGGGGTATCAGCCCCAGCATTTT
>TRBJ2-5|-|TRBV2|-
CASSESRGVSETQYF
TGTGCCAGCAGTGAATCTAGAGGTGTTTCTGAGACCCAGTACTTC
>TRBJ1-2|-|TRBV7-3|-
CASSLKSDGQPYGYTF
TGTGCCAGCAGCTTAAAATCCGATGGACAGCCCTATGGCTACACCTTC
>TRBJ1-5|-|TRBV9|-
CASSVAAGSNQPQHF
TGTGCCAGCAGCGTAGCGGCAGGTAGCAATCAGCCCCAGCATTTT
>TRBJ1-1|-|TRBV6-2/TRBV6-3|-
CASSYLRSEAFF
TGTGCCAGCAGTTACCTGAGGTCTGAAGCTTTCTTT
>TRBJ2-4|-|TRBV6-5|-
CASRGGNVRQNIQYF
TGTGCCAGCAGGGGGGGTAACGTCCGCCAAAACATTCAGTACTTC
>TRBJ1-2|-|TRBV4-1|TRBD1
CASSQGDTLDRAGGYTF
TGCGCCAGCAGCCAAGGTGATACCCTAGACAGGGCGGGTGGCTACACCTTC
>TRBJ2-2|-|TRBV27|TRBD2
CASRLAGVTGELFF
TGTGCCAGCAGGCTAGCGGGAGTAACCGGGGAGCTGTTTTTT
>TRBJ1-2|-|TRBV7-2|-
CASSLDSQFREGYTF
TGTGCCAGCAGCTTAGATTCCCAATTTAGAGAGGGCTACACCTTC
>TRBJ1-2|-|TRBV28|TRBD1
CASSPTGAAGSNYGYTF
TGTGCCAGCAGCCCGACAGGGGCCGCGGGATCTAACTATGGCTACACCTTC
>TRBJ2-7|-|TRBV5-1|-
CASSSDISEQYF
TGCGCCAGCAGCTCGGACATCTCCGAGCAGTACTTC
>TRBJ2-2|-|TRBV2|-
CASSGRPGHPTGELFF
TGTGCCAGCAGCGGCCGGCCAGGGCATCCCACCGGGGAGCTGTTTTTT
>TRBJ1-2|few|TRBV19|-
CASSINFNYGYTF
TGTGCCAGTAGTATAAACTTTAACTATGGCTACACCTTC
>TRBJ1-1|-|TRBV19|-
CASSISRGGFTEAFF
TGTGCCAGTAGTATAAGTCGGGGAGGATTCACTGAAGCTTTCTTT
>TRBJ2-7|-|TRBV10-3|TRBD2
CAISESGTSIEQYF
TGTGCCATCAGTGAGTCGGGGACTAGTATCGAGCAGTACTTC
>TRBJ2-1|-|TRBV7-9|TRBD2
CASSLLQGLAGASEQFF
TGTGCCAGCAGCTTACTTCAGGGACTAGCGGGAGCAAGTGAGCAGTTCTTC
>TRBJ2-3|-|TRBV19|TRBD2
CASKVQSGSGADTQYF
TGTGCCAGTAAAGTCCAAAGCGGGAGTGGGGCAGATACGCAGTATTTT
>TRBJ2-1|-|TRBV28|-
CASSPPVRLEQFF
TGTGCCAGCAGTCCCCCAGTGAGGCTAGAGCAGTTCTTC
>TRBJ2-2|-|TRBV7-3|TRBD1
CASSSTGQYTGELFF
TGTGCCAGCAGCTCAACGGGACAGTACACCGGGGAGCTGTTTTTT
>TRBJ2-3|-|TRBV28|TRBD1
CASRPTGESPDTQYF
TGTGCCAGCAGACCTACAGGGGAATCGCCAGATACGCAGTATTTT
>TRBJ1-2|few|TRBV18|-
CASSSIGVINYGYTF
TGTGCCAGCTCCTCGATCGGGGTGATAAACTATGGCTACACCTTC
>TRBJ1-2|-|TRBV6-1|TRBD1
CASSEAGGQKSYYGYTF
TGTGCCAGCAGTGAAGCGGGGGGACAGAAATCTTACTATGGCTACACCTTC
>TRBJ1-1|-|TRBV18|TRBD1
CASSPTGTGNTEAFF
TGTGCCAGCTCACCAACCGGGACAGGGAACACTGAAGCTTTCTTT
>TRBJ1-2|-|TRBV5-1|TRBD1
CASSLSDRAYGYTF
TGCGCCAGCAGCCTATCCGACAGGGCCTATGGCTACACCTTC
>TRBJ2-3|-|TRBV11-3|-
CASSRGQSWEASTDTQYF
TGTGCCAGCAGCCGAGGCCAGAGCTGGGAGGCCAGCACAGATACGCAGTATTTT
>TRBJ2-7|-|TRBV3-1/TRBV3-2|TRBD1
CASSRRQGYEQYF
TGTGCCAGCAGCCGTAGACAGGGCTACGAGCAGTACTTC
>TRBJ2-2|-|TRBV6-2/TRBV6-3|TRBD1
CASSRGQVTGELFF
TGTGCCAGCAGTCGTGGACAGGTGACCGGGGAGCTGTTTTTT
>TRBJ1-1|-|TRBV9|-
CASSKAGGGTETFF
TGTGCCAGCAGCAAGGCGGGGGGGGGCACTGAAACTTTCTTT
>TRBJ2-7|few|TRBV21-1|-
CASSKVGGEVIEQYF
TGTGCCAGCAGCAAAGTAGGAGGGGAGGTGATCGAGCAGTACTTC
>TRBJ2-1|-|TRBV9|-
CASSVQAYNEQFF
TGTGCCAGCAGCGTGCAGGCCTACAATGAGCAGTTCTTC
>TRBJ2-3|-|TRBV27|TRBD2
CASSLREGITDTQYF
TGTGCCAGCAGTTTAAGGGAGGGCATCACAGATACGCAGTATTTT
>TRBJ1-4|few|TRBV20-1|-
CSASPPNRVDEKLFF
TGCAGTGCTAGTCCGCCCAACAGGGTAGACGAAAAACTGTTTTTT
>TRBJ1-4|-|TRBV2|TRBD1
CASSERGLGNEKLFF
TGTGCCAGCAGTGAGAGGGGGCTCGGTAATGAAAAACTGTTTTTT
>TRBJ1-4|-|TRBV28|-
CASFDEKLFF
TGTGCCAGCTTCGATGAAAAACTGTTTTTT
>TRBJ1-2|-|TRBV5-1|TRBD1
CASSHSPTRDSPGYTF
TGCGCCAGCAGCCATTCACCAACCCGGGACAGTCCTGGCTACACCTTC
>TRBJ2-5|once|TRBV18|-
CASSPRVGRETQYF
TGTGCCAGCTCACCCCGCGTGGGGAGGGAGACCCAGTACTTC
>TRBJ2-6|-|TRBV19|-
CASSNPGGSGANVLTF
TGTGCCAGTAGTAATCCCGGGGGCTCTGGGGCCAACGTCCTGACTTTC
>TRBJ1-2|-|TRBV4-3|TRBD1
CASSRDRGRYGYTF
TGCGCCAGCAGTCGGGACAGGGGACGCTATGGCTACACCTTC
>TRBJ2-7|-|TRBV27|-
CASSFSDFYEQYF
TGTGCCAGCAGTTTCAGCGACTTCTACGAGCAGTACTTC
>TRBJ2-3|-|TRBV9|TRBD1
CASSVGGQDTDTQYF
TGTGCCAGCAGCGTAGGGGGACAGGACACAGATACGCAGTATTTT
>TRBJ1-1|-|TRBV6-5|-
CASSYFPYTEAFF
TGTGCCAGCAGTTACTTCCCCTACACTGAAGCTTTCTTT
>TRBJ2-3|-|TRBV19|TRBD2
CASSRTGTSGRALADTQYF
TGTGCCAGTAGCCGCACCGGGACTAGCGGGAGGGCCTTGGCAGATACGCAGTATTTT
>TRBJ2-1|-|TRBV7-9|TRBD2
CASSPKREGYNEQFF
TGTGCCAGCAGCCCAAAGCGGGAGGGGTACAATGAGCAGTTCTTC
>TRBJ2-1|-|TRBV4-2|TRBD2
CASSQESGTIYNEQFF
TGTGCCAGCAGCCAAGAGAGCGGGACTATCTACAATGAGCAGTTCTTC